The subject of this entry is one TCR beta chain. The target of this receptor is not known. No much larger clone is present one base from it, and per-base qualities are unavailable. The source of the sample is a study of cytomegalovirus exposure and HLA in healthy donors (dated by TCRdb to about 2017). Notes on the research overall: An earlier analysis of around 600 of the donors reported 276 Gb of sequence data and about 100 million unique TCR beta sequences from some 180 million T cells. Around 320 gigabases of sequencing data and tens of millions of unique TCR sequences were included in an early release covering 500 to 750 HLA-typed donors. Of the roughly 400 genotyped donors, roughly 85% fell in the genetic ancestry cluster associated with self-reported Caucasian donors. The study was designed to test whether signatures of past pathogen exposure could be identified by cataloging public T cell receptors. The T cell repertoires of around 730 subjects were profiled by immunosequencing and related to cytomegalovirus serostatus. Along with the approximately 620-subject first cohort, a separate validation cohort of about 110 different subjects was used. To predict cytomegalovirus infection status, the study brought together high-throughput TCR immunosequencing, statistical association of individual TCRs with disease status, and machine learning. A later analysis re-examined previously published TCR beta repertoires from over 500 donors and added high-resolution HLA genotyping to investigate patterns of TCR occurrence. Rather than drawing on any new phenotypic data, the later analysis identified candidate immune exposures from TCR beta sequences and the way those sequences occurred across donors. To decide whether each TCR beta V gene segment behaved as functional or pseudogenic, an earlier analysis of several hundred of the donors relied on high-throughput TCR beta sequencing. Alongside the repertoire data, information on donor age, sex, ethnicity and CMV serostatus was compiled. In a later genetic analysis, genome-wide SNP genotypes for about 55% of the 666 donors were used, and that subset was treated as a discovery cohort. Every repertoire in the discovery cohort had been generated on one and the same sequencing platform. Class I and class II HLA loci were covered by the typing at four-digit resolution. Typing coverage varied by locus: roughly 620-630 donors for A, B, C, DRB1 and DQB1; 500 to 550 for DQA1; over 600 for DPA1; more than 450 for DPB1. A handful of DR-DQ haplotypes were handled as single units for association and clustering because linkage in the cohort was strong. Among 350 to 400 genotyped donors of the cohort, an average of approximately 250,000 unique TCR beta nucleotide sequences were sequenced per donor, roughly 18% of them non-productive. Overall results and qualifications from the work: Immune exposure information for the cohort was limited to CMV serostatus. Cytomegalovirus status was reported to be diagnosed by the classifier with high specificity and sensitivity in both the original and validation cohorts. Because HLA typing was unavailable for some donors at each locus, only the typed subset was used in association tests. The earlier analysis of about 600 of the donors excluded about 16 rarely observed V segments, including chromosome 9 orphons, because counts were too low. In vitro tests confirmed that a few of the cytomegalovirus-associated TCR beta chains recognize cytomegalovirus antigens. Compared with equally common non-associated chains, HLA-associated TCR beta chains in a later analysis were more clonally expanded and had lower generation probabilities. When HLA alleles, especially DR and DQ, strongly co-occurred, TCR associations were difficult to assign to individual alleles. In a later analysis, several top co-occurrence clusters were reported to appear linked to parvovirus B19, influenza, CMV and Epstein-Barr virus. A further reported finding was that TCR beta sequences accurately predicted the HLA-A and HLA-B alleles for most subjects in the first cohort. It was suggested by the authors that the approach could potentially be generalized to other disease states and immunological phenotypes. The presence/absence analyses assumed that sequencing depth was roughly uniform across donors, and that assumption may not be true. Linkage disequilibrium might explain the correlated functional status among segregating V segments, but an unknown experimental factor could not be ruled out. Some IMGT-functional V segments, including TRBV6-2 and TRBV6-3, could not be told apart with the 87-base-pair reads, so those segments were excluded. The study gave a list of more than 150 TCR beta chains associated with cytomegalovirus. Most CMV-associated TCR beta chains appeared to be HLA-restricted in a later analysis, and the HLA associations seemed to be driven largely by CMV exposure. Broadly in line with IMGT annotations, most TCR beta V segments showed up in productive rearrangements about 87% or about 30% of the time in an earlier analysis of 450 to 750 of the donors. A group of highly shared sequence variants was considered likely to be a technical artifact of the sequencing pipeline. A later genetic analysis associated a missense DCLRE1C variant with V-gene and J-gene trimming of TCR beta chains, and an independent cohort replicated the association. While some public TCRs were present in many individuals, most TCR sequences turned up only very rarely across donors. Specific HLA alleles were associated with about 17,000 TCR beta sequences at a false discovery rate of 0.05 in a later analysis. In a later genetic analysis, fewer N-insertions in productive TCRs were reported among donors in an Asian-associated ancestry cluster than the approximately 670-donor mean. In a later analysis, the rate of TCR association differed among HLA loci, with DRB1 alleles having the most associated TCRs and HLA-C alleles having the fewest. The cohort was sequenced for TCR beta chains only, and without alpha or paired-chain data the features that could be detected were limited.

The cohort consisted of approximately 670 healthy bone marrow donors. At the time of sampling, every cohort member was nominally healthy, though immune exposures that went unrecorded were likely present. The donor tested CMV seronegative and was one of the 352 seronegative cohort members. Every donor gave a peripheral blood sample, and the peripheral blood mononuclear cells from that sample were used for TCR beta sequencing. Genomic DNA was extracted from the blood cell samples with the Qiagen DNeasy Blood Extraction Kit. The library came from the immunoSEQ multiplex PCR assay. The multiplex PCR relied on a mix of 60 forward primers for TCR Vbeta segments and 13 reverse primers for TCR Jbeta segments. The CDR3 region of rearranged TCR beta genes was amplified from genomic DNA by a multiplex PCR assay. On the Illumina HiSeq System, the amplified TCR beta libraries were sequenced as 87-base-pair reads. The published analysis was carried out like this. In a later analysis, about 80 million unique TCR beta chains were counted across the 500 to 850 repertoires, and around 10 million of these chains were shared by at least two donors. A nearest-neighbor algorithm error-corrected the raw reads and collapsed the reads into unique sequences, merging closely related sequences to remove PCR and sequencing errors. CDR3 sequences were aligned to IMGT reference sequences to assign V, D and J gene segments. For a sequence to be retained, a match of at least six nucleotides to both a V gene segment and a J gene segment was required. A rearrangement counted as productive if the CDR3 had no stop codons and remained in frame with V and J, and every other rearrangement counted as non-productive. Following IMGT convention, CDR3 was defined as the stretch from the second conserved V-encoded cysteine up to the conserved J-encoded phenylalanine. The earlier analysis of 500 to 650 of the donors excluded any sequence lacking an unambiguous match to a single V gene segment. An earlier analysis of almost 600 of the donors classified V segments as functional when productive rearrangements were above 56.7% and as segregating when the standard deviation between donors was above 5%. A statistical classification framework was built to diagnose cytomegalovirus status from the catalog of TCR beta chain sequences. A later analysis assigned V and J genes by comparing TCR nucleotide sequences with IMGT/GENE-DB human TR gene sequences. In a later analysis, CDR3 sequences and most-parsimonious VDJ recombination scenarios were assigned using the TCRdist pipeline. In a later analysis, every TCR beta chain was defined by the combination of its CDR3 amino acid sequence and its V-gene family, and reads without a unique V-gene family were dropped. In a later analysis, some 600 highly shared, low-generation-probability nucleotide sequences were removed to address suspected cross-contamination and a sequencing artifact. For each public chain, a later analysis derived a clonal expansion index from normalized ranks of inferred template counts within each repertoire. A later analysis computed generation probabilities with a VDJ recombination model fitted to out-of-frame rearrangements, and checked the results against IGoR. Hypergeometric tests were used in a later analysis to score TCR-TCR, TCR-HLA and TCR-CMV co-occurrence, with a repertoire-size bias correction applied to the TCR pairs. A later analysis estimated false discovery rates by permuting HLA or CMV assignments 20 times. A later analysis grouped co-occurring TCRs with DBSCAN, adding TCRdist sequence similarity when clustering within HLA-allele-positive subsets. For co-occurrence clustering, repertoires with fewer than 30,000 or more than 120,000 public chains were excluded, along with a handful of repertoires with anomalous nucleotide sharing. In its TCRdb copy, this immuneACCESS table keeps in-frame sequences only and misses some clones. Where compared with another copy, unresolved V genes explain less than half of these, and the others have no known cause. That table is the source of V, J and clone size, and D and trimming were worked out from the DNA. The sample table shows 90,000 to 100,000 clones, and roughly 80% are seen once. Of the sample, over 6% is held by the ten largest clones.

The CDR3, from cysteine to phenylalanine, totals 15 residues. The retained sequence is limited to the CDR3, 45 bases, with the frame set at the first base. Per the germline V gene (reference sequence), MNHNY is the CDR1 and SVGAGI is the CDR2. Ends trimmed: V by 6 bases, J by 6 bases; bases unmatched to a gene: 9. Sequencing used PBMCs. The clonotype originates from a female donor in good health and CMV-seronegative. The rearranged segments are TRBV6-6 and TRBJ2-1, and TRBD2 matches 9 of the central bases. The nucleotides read TGTGCCAGCAGCCCGACCGGGACTAGCCGCAATGAGCAGTTCTTC. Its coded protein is CASSPTGTSRNEQFF.